Sequencing of this T cell receptor (beta chain) was carried out in a study of vaccination effects on CD4 cells after COVID-19. TCRdb keeps only in-frame clones here, not all; method: immunoSEQ multiplex PCR. The sample includes about 13,000 clones, around 75% seen only once; the top ten take approximately 35%. Before sequencing took place, the ViraFEST assay used viral peptide pools to expand antigen-specific CD4+ T cells. Following culture for 9 to 11 days, CD4+ T cells were isolated. The person was diagnosed with PCR-confirmed SARS-CoV-2 infection between March and December 2020. The participants, recipients of two vaccine doses, got either BNT162b2 or mRNA-1273. This CDR3 is built from 14 residues. Trimming pared 5 bases from V and 4 bases from J, leaving 11 bases between. Germline V CDR1 and CDR2: SNHLY, FYNNEI. As regards this clone: The antigen remains undetermined.

The chain has TRBV2 and TRBJ1-4, with D maybe TRBD1 (6 bases). The receptor comes from a human donor who had a prior SARS-CoV-2 infection. Sequenced here: CD4+ T cells from PBMCs cultured with HCoV-NL63 spike peptides, sampled after COVID-19 vaccination. The CDR3 nucleotides are TGTGCCAGCAGTACCGGACAGATTAATGAAAAACTGTTTTTT. The encoded protein is CASSTGQINEKLFF.